This is a list of T cell receptor beta chains from one sample in a study of shared clonotypes between healthy human individuals. Profiling relied on immunoSEQ multiplex PCR, and the TCRdb table lists in-frame clones only, not all of them. The sample has 150,000 to 200,000 clones; about 93% are singletons. The sample was naive CD4+ T cells sorted from blood. Receptors originate from a young woman in good health. CDR3s include the opening cysteine and the closing phenylalanine or tryptophan. Each record gives: V gene, clone size, D gene, J gene, CDR3 protein, CDR3 DNA. A D gene is named only where the DNA matches it firmly. Clone size is not always given. Where it is, it says once, few, many or a class for expanded clones.

>TRBV4-1|.|.|TRBJ1-6
CASSEGIDNSPLHF
TGCGCCAGCAGCGAGGGAATTGATAATTCACCCCTCCACTTT
>TRBV19|.|.|TRBJ1-5
CASNSRTVYNQPQHF
TGTGCCAGTAATTCAAGGACAGTCTACAATCAGCCCCAGCATTTT
>TRBV5-4|.|.|TRBJ2-7
CASSSYSDPYEQYF
TGTGCCAGCAGCTCATACAGTGACCCCTACGAGCAGTACTTC
>TRBV6-5|few|TRBD1|TRBJ1-2
CASSDPGQHYGYTF
TGTGCCAGCAGTGACCCGGGACAGCACTATGGCTACACCTTC
>TRBV7-6|.|TRBD2|TRBJ2-3
CASSSATSGMATDTQYF
TGTGCCAGCAGCTCCGCGACTAGCGGGATGGCGACAGATACGCAGTATTTT
>TRBV28|.|TRBD1|TRBJ2-7
CASSSPGGLNEQYF
TGTGCCAGCTCCTCGCCAGGGGGCCTGAACGAGCAGTACTTC
>TRBV6-6|.|.|TRBJ1-5
CASSDRDSNQPQHF
TGTGCCAGCAGTGACAGAGATAGCAATCAGCCCCAGCATTTT
>TRBV28|.|TRBD1|TRBJ1-1
CASSLFQGANTEAFF
TGTGCCAGCAGTTTATTTCAGGGGGCGAACACTGAAGCTTTCTTT
>TRBV27|.|TRBD2|TRBJ2-1
CASSLWVAGSLNEQFF
TGTGCCAGCAGTTTATGGGTAGCGGGATCTCTTAATGAGCAGTTCTTC
>TRBV19|.|TRBD1|TRBJ1-1
CASLDRASGNTEAFF
TGTGCCAGTTTGGACAGGGCTAGCGGGAACACTGAAGCTTTCTTT
>TRBV28|.|.|TRBJ2-7
CASSQPGGFSYEQYF
TGTGCCAGCAGCCAACCTGGGGGTTTTTCCTACGAGCAGTACTTC
>TRBV11-3|.|.|TRBJ1-1
CASSLGGGTWNTEAFF
TGTGCCAGCAGCTTAGGAGGGGGGACATGGAACACTGAAGCTTTCTTT
>TRBV28|.|TRBD1|TRBJ2-7
CASSNGQGGYEQYF
TGTGCCAGCAGTAACGGACAGGGTGGGTACGAGCAGTACTTC
>TRBV19|.|.|TRBJ2-7
CASRVGTYTYEQYF
TGTGCCAGTAGGGTGGGGACCTACACCTACGAGCAGTACTTC
>TRBV4-1|.|.|TRBJ1-1
CASSQVFTTERNTEAFF
TGCGCCAGCAGCCAAGTTTTTACTACAGAAAGAAACACTGAAGCTTTCTTT
>TRBV5-1|.|TRBD2|TRBJ2-7
CASSLGGLAGGGPYEQYF
TGCGCCAGCAGCTTGGGGGGACTAGCGGGAGGAGGGCCCTACGAGCAGTACTTC
>TRBV6-5|.|.|TRBJ2-7
CASSFSGDKTHEQYF
TGTGCCAGCAGTTTTTCCGGGGATAAGACCCACGAGCAGTACTTC
>TRBV27|.|.|TRBJ1-1
CASSLRGRGTEAFF
TGTGCCAGCAGTTTGCGGGGGCGAGGTACTGAAGCTTTCTTT
>TRBV7-3|.|.|TRBJ1-3
CASSFSAGLRGNTIYF
TGTGCCAGCAGCTTCTCGGCAGGTCTGAGAGGAAACACCATATATTTT
>TRBV28|.|TRBD1|TRBJ1-5
CASKTGVINQPQHF
TGTGCCAGCAAGACAGGGGTAATCAATCAGCCCCAGCATTTT
>TRBV10-2|.|TRBD2|TRBJ2-7
CASRDGGSSYEQYF
TGCGCCAGCCGGGACGGCGGGAGCTCCTACGAGCAGTACTTC
>TRBV9|.|.|TRBJ1-3
CASSVVPSQTSGNTIYF
TGTGCCAGCAGCGTAGTTCCCAGCCAGACATCTGGAAACACCATATATTTT
>TRBV7-9|.|.|TRBJ1-1
CASSLEGQGNTEAFF
TGTGCCAGCAGCTTAGAAGGTCAGGGGAACACTGAAGCTTTCTTT
>TRBV9|.|.|TRBJ2-5
CASSVAGRQRYQETQYF
TGTGCCAGCAGCGTAGCCGGGAGACAAAGATACCAAGAGACCCAGTACTTC
>TRBV18|.|.|TRBJ1-3
CASSPDGAENTIYF
TGTGCCAGCTCACCAGACGGAGCCGAAAACACCATATATTTT
>TRBV6-6|.|.|TRBJ1-1
CASTQDGTNTEAFF
TGTGCCAGCACCCAAGACGGGACGAACACTGAAGCTTTCTTT
>TRBV29-1|.|TRBD1|TRBJ1-3
CSVQEGAPGNTIYF
TGCAGCGTTCAGGAGGGGGCGCCTGGAAACACCATATATTTT
>TRBV9|.|.|TRBJ2-3
CASSDDGTPKITDTQYF
TGTGCCAGCAGCGACGACGGGACTCCCAAAATCACAGATACGCAGTATTTT
>TRBV2|.|TRBD2|TRBJ2-7
CASRPSGSYEQYF
TGTGCCAGCAGGCCTAGCGGGAGTTACGAGCAGTACTTC
>TRBV2|.|.|TRBJ2-5
CASSAQQETQYF
TGTGCCAGCAGTGCACAGCAAGAGACCCAGTACTTC
>TRBV19|.|.|TRBJ2-1
CASSVTGTYYNEQFF
TGTGCCAGTAGTGTCACCGGGACATACTACAATGAGCAGTTCTTC
>TRBV15|.|.|TRBJ1-1
CATSRDTGKTEAFF
TGTGCCACCAGCAGAGATACCGGGAAAACTGAAGCTTTCTTT
>TRBV5-1|.|TRBD2|TRBJ2-7
CASSPLAGAYEQYF
TGCGCCAGCAGTCCTCTAGCGGGAGCCTACGAGCAGTACTTC
>TRBV28|.|.|TRBJ1-3
CASRPRPRDVFEHTIYF
TGTGCCAGCAGACCTCGACCCAGGGACGTCTTTGAGCACACCATATATTTT
>TRBV28|once|.|TRBJ2-7
CASRSGLESSYEQYF
TGTGCCAGCAGGTCCGGTTTAGAGAGCTCCTACGAGCAGTACTTC